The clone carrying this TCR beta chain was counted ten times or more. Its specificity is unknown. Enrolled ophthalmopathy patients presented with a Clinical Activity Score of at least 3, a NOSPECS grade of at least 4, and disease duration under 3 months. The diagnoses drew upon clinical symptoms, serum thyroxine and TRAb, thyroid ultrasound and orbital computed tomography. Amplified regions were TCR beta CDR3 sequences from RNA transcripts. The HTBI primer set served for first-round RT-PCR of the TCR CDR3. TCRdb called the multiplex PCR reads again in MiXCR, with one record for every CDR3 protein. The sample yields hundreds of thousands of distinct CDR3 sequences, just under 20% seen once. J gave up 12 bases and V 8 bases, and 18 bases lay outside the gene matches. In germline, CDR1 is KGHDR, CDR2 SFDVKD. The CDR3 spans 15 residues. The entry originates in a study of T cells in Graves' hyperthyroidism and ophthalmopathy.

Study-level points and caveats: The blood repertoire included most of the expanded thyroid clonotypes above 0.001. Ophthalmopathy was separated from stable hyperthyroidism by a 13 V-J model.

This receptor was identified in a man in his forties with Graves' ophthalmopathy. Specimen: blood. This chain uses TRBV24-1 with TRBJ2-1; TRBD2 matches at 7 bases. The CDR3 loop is CATTGRENALQRQFF. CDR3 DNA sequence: TGTGCCACCACCGGGCGGGAGAACGCCTTACAACGGCAGTTCTTC.